Listed below are T cell receptor beta chains from one sample, sequenced in a study of T cells in Graves' hyperthyroidism and ophthalmopathy. TCRdb re-called the multiplex PCR reads through MiXCR, storing one row per CDR3 protein. In the table there are about 510,000 distinct CDR3 sequences, 46% of which are singletons. The sequenced sample consisted of peripheral blood or thyroid tissue (not recorded which). The source of these receptors is an adult woman with Graves' disease, either hyperthyroidism or ophthalmopathy (not recorded which). The CDR3 runs from the conserved cysteine through the conserved F or W. The D gene is left open where the match is weak. Size values are once, few and many counts, or a class for expanded clones, and some rows have none.

CDR3 length: 15
clone size: many
J gene: TRBJ2-7
D gene: TRBD2
V gene: TRBV5-1
CDR3 protein: CASSLGLAEYYEQYF
CDR3 DNA: TGCGCCAGCAGCTTGGGGCTAGCGGAGTATTACGAGCAGTACTTC

CDR3 length: 13
clone size: .
J gene: TRBJ1-6
D gene: .
V gene: TRBV5-1
CDR3 protein: CASTTASNSPLHF
CDR3 DNA: TGTGCCAGTACGACAGCCAGCAATTCACCCCTCCACTTT

CDR3 length: 14
clone size: many
J gene: TRBJ1-6
D gene: .
V gene: TRBV20-1
CDR3 protein: CSASGKGGNSPLHF
CDR3 DNA: TGCAGTGCTAGCGGGAAGGGGGGTAATTCACCCCTCCACTTT

CDR3 length: 16
clone size: .
J gene: TRBJ2-2
D gene: TRBD1
V gene: TRBV12-3/TRBV12-4
CDR3 protein: CASSDSLDRAEGELFF
CDR3 DNA: TGTGCCAGCAGTGACTCCCTGGACAGGGCCGAAGGCGAGCTGTTTTTT

CDR3 length: 14
clone size: .
J gene: TRBJ1-3
D gene: .
V gene: TRBV7-3
CDR3 protein: CASSSADSGNTIYF
CDR3 DNA: TGTGCCAGCAGCTCGGCGGACTCTGGAAACACCATATATTTT

CDR3 length: 12
clone size: few
J gene: TRBJ1-1
D gene: .
V gene: TRBV2
CDR3 protein: CASSESEGEAFF
CDR3 DNA: TGTGCCAGCAGTGAGTCCGAGGGTGAAGCTTTCTTT

CDR3 length: 15
clone size: .
J gene: TRBJ2-5
D gene: TRBD2
V gene: TRBV9
CDR3 protein: CASGSGGVWQETQYF
CDR3 DNA: TGTGCCAGTGGTAGCGGGGGAGTGTGGCAAGAGACCCAGTACTTC

CDR3 length: 13
clone size: many
J gene: TRBJ1-1
D gene: .
V gene: TRBV5-5
CDR3 protein: CASSFRADTEAFF
CDR3 DNA: TGTGCCAGCAGCTTTAGGGCAGACACTGAAGCTTTCTTT

CDR3 length: 12
clone size: .
J gene: TRBJ1-2
D gene: .
V gene: TRBV28
CDR3 protein: CASRTGNYGYTF
CDR3 DNA: TGTGCCAGCAGAACAGGGAACTATGGCTACACCTTC

CDR3 length: 19
clone size: .
J gene: TRBJ2-2
D gene: TRBD1
V gene: TRBV5-1
CDR3 protein: CASSPDRARDSRDTGELFF
CDR3 DNA: TGTGCCAGCAGCCCGGACAGGGCAAGAGATTCCAGGGACACCGGGGAGCTGTTTTTT

CDR3 length: 13
clone size: .
J gene: TRBJ1-5
D gene: .
V gene: TRBV6-2/TRBV6-3
CDR3 protein: CASSYFRGQPQHF
CDR3 DNA: TGTGCCAGCAGTTACTTCAGGGGACAGCCCCAGCATTTT

CDR3 length: 17
clone size: few
J gene: TRBJ2-6
D gene: .
V gene: TRBV10-3
CDR3 protein: CAIRGRDVSSGANVLTF
CDR3 DNA: TGTGCCATCAGGGGCCGGGACGTCAGCTCTGGGGCCAACGTCCTGACTTTC

CDR3 length: 13
clone size: .
J gene: TRBJ2-1
D gene: .
V gene: TRBV7-9
CDR3 protein: CASSLAEGNEQFF
CDR3 DNA: TGTGCCAGCAGCTTAGCAGAGGGAAATGAGCAGTTCTTC

CDR3 length: 13
clone size: few
J gene: TRBJ2-5
D gene: TRBD1
V gene: TRBV15
CDR3 protein: CATSTETGETQYF
CDR3 DNA: TGTGCCACCAGCACCGAGACAGGGGAGACCCAGTACTTC

CDR3 length: 16
clone size: .
J gene: TRBJ2-6
D gene: .
V gene: TRBV11-1
CDR3 protein: CASDPGRRSGANVLTF
CDR3 DNA: TGTGCCTCCGACCCGGGACGTAGGTCTGGGGCCAACGTCCTGACTTTC

CDR3 length: 12
clone size: many
J gene: TRBJ2-2
D gene: .
V gene: TRBV29-1
CDR3 protein: CSVFSNTGELFF
CDR3 DNA: TGCAGCGTTTTCTCGAACACCGGGGAGCTGTTTTTT

CDR3 length: 14
clone size: many
J gene: TRBJ2-7
D gene: .
V gene: TRBV10-3
CDR3 protein: CAISDGQSSYEQYF
CDR3 DNA: TGTGCCATCAGTGACGGACAGTCGTCCTACGAGCAGTACTTC

CDR3 length: 14
clone size: .
J gene: TRBJ2-5
D gene: .
V gene: TRBV20-1
CDR3 protein: CSARDLGTQETQYF
CDR3 DNA: TGCAGTGCTAGAGATTTGGGGACTCAAGAGACCCAGTACTTC

CDR3 length: 14
clone size: many
J gene: TRBJ2-5
D gene: TRBD2
V gene: TRBV7-8
CDR3 protein: CASSLRPGGETQYF
CDR3 DNA: TGTGCCAGCAGCCTCAGGCCGGGGGGGGAGACCCAGTACTTC

CDR3 length: 13
clone size: .
J gene: TRBJ1-5
D gene: .
V gene: TRBV12-3/TRBV12-4
CDR3 protein: CASSRLADQPQHF
CDR3 DNA: TGTGCCAGCTCTAGGTTGGCGGATCAGCCCCAGCATTTT

CDR3 length: 16
clone size: .
J gene: TRBJ1-5
D gene: TRBD1
V gene: TRBV7-9
CDR3 protein: CASSPSGTGVSQPQHF
CDR3 DNA: TGTGCCAGCAGCCCTTCCGGGACAGGGGTTAGTCAGCCCCAGCATTTT

CDR3 length: 14
clone size: many
J gene: TRBJ1-6
D gene: .
V gene: TRBV5-1
CDR3 protein: CASSSGQRNSPLHF
CDR3 DNA: TGCGCCAGCAGCTCCGGACAGCGGAATTCACCCCTCCACTTT

CDR3 length: 13
clone size: .
J gene: TRBJ1-4
D gene: TRBD1
V gene: TRBV29-1
CDR3 protein: CSVTGATNEKLFF
CDR3 DNA: TGCAGCGTGACAGGGGCAACTAATGAAAAACTGTTTTTT

CDR3 length: 14
clone size: .
J gene: TRBJ2-5
D gene: .
V gene: TRBV29-1
CDR3 protein: CSSEGRHGVETQYF
CDR3 DNA: TGCAGCAGTGAAGGCAGGCATGGTGTGGAGACCCAGTACTTC

CDR3 length: 14
clone size: .
J gene: TRBJ1-1
D gene: .
V gene: TRBV2
CDR3 protein: CASLEGGGNTEAFF
CDR3 DNA: TGTGCCAGCCTCGAGGGAGGGGGGAACACTGAAGCTTTCTTT

CDR3 length: 15
clone size: .
J gene: TRBJ2-7
D gene: .
V gene: TRBV11-1
CDR3 protein: CASSLRAGVPYEQYF
CDR3 DNA: TGTGCCAGCAGCCTCCGGGCAGGGGTACCCTACGAGCAGTACTTC

CDR3 length: 14
clone size: many
J gene: TRBJ1-1
D gene: .
V gene: TRBV6-5
CDR3 protein: CASSYRGRGTEAFF
CDR3 DNA: TGTGCCAGCAGTTACAGGGGCAGGGGAACTGAAGCTTTCTTT

CDR3 length: 15
clone size: once
J gene: TRBJ2-7
D gene: TRBD1
V gene: TRBV6-5
CDR3 protein: CASSRLGQDSYEQYF
CDR3 DNA: TGTGCCAGCAGTAGGCTGGGACAGGACTCCTACGAGCAGTACTTC

CDR3 length: 13
clone size: .
J gene: TRBJ2-4
D gene: .
V gene: TRBV7-2
CDR3 protein: CASSLEIANIQYF
CDR3 DNA: TGTGCCAGCAGCTTAGAAATAGCGAACATTCAGTACTTC

CDR3 length: 15
clone size: .
J gene: TRBJ2-5
D gene: TRBD1
V gene: TRBV25-1
CDR3 protein: CASSEYRGQGETQYF
CDR3 DNA: TGTGCCAGCAGTGAATATCGGGGACAGGGGGAGACCCAGTACTTC

CDR3 length: 14
clone size: .
J gene: TRBJ2-6
D gene: .
V gene: TRBV7-9
CDR3 protein: CASSPRIGANVLTF
CDR3 DNA: TGTGCCAGCAGCCCTAGGATTGGGGCCAACGTCCTGACTTTC

CDR3 length: 15
clone size: .
J gene: TRBJ1-5
D gene: TRBD1
V gene: TRBV5-1
CDR3 protein: CASSLGTGAGQPQHF
CDR3 DNA: TGCGCCAGCAGCTTGGGGACAGGGGCTGGGCAGCCCCAGCATTTT

CDR3 length: 15
clone size: .
J gene: TRBJ1-4
D gene: .
V gene: TRBV15
CDR3 protein: CATSRDRTENEKLFF
CDR3 DNA: TGTGCCACCAGCAGAGATAGGACAGAGAATGAAAAACTGTTTTTT